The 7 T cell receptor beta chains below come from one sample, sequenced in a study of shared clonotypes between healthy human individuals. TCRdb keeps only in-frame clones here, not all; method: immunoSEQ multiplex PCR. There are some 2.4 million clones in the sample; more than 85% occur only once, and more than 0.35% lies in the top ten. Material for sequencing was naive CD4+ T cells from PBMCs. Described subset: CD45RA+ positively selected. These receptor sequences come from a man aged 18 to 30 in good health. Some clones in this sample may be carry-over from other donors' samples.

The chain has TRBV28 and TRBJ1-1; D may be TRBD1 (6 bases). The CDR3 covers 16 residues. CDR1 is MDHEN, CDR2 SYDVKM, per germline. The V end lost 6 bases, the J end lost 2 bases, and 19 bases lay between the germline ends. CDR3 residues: CASSPSLGQTNTEAFF. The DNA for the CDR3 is TGTGCCAGCAGCCCGTCGCTCGGACAGACCAACACTGAAGCTTTCTTT.

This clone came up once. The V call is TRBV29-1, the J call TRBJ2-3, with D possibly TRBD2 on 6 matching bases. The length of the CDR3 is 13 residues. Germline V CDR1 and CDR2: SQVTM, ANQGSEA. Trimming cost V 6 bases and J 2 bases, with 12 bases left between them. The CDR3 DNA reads TGCAGCGTCGGGACTGCCTACACAGATACGCAGTATTTT. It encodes CSVGTAYTDTQYF.

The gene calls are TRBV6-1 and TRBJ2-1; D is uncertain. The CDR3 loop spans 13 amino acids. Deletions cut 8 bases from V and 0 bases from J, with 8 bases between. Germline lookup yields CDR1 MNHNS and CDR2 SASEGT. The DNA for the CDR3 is TGTGCCAGCGCAACAGTCTCCTACAATGAGCAGTTCTTC. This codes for CASATVSYNEQFF.

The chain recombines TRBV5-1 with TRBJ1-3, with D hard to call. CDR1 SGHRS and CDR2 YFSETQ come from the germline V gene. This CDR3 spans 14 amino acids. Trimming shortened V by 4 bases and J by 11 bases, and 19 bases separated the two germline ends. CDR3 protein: CASSLSARYGAIYF. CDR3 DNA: TGCGCCAGCAGCCTAAGCGCCCGATATGGGGCCATATATTTT. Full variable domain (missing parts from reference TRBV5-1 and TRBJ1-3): KAGVTQTPRYLIKTRGQQVTLSCSPISGHRSVSWYQQTPGQGLQFLFEYFSETQRNKGNFPGRFSGRQFSNSRSEMNVSTLELGDSALYLCASSLSARYGAIYFGEGSWLTVV.

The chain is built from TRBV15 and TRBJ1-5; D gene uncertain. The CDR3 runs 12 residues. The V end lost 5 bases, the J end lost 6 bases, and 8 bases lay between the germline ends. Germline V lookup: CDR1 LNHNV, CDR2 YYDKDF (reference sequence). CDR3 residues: CATSQGGQPQHF. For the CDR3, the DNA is TGTGCCACCAGCCAAGGTGGTCAGCCCCAGCATTTT.

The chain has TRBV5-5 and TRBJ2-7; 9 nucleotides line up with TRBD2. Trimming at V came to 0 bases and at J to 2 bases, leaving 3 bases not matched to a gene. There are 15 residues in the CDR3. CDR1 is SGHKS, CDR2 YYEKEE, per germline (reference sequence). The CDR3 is CASSLAGGRAYEQYF. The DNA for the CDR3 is TGTGCCAGCAGCTTGGCTGGCGGGAGGGCCTACGAGCAGTACTTC.

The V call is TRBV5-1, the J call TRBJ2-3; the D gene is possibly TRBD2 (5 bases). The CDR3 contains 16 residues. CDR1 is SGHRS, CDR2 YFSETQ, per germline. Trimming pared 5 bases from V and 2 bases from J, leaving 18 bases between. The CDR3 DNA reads TGCGCCAGCAGAGAGGGAATCCAAGATATCACAGATACGCAGTATTTT. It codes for CASREGIQDITDTQYF.